Shown below are 28 T cell receptor beta chains from a single sample sequenced in a study of human T cells and chemical hapten exposure. TCRdb used MiXCR to reprocess the RACE reads, holding one entry per CDR3 protein. The sample lists about 50,000 distinct CDR3 sequences, around 4.5% occurring once. Stated time point: healthy volunteer bleed at 2 weeks. Total RNA was isolated from whole blood that had not been fractionated. The sequencing input was whole blood. The receptors were sampled from a female donor in good health. Some clones in this sample may be carry-over from other donors' samples.

Ten or more counts support this clonotype. The V call is TRBV2, the J call TRBJ1-5; a possible D gene is TRBD1 (6 bases). Trimming stripped 6 bases from V and 6 bases from J, with 15 bases between. Germline-derived CDR1 and CDR2 are SNHLY and FYNNEI. This CDR3 spans 14 amino acids. The chain's CDR3 is CASRREQGPQPQHF. The CDR3 nucleotides are TGTGCCAGCAGGAGGGAGCAGGGGCCTCAGCCCCAGCATTTT.

This clonotype was counted ten times or more. The V gene is TRBV2, the J gene TRBJ2-2; unclear D gene. V lost 4 bases and J 7 bases, leaving 10 bases between the germline ends. The CDR3 sequence is 13 residues long. CDR1 and CDR2 from the germline V gene are SNHLY and FYNNEI. This CDR3 reads CASSVLSSGELFF. CDR3 nucleotides: TGTGCCAGCAGTGTGTTGTCCAGCGGGGAGCTGTTTTTT.

This clonotype was counted ten times or more. V and J are TRBV7-9 and TRBJ2-4; TRBD1 matches 10 bases. Germline V gives CDR1 SEHNR, CDR2 FQNEAQ (reference sequence). The CDR3 loop spans 17 amino acids. V lost 5 bases to trimming and J lost 4 bases; unmatched junction nucleotides: 11. The CDR3, as DNA: TGTGCCAGCAGCCGGCGGGACAGGGGTATGGAGAAAAACATTCAGTACTTC. Translating gives CASSRRDRGMEKNIQYF.

V gene TRBV7-2 combines with J gene TRBJ2-3, with 9 bases that match TRBD2. The junction had 17 bases not matched to a gene; V was cut back by 5 bases and J by 5 bases. The length of the CDR3 is 18 residues. Germline V CDR1 and CDR2: SGHTA, FQGNSA. For the CDR3, the DNA is TGTGCCAGCAGCCCAATGCCCATCGGGCTAGCGGGGCTAGATACGCAGTATTTT. This sequence encodes CASSPMPIGLAGLDTQYF.

This clonotype occurred many times. The CDR3 here is CASSLKDLLQPQHF. CDR3 in DNA: TGTGCCAGCAGTTTAAAGGACCTTCTCCAGCCCCAGCATTTT. The chain employs TRBV12-3 or TRBV12-4 and TRBJ1-5; D is undetermined. V was shortened by 2 bases and J by 7 bases, with 12 bases between the two germline ends. This CDR3 contains 14 residues.

This clonotype was detected only a few times. This sequence joins TRBV19 and TRBJ2-7; 8 bases line up with TRBD2. The CDR3 runs to 15 residues. Germline values: CDR1 LNHDA, CDR2 SQIVND (reference sequence). V shed 8 bases and J 2 bases; nucleotides not matched to a gene: 11. CDR3 protein: CASQSSGLPPYEQYF. The CDR3, as DNA: TGTGCCAGTCAGTCTAGCGGGTTACCACCCTACGAGCAGTACTTC.

This clonotype was seen ten or more times. J is TRBJ2-7 and V is TRBV28; 8 nucleotides line up with TRBD2. From germline, CDR1 is MDHEN and CDR2 SYDVKM. The V segment lost 6 bases and the J segment 2 bases; nucleotides outside the gene matches: 9. The CDR3 totals 15 residues. The CDR3 region is CASSPRRGGPYEQYF. CDR3 sequence (DNA): TGTGCCAGCAGCCCCCGTCGGGGGGGCCCCTACGAGCAGTACTTC.

This clonotype appeared many times. This chain connects TRBV20-1 to TRBJ2-3; D gene unclear. Trimming left V 3 bases short and J 3 bases short, with 10 bases between. The length of the CDR3 is 13 residues. The V gene's germline CDR1 is DFQATT and CDR2 SNEGSKA (reference sequence). In DNA form, the CDR3 reads TGCAGTGCTAGCCCGGATCTGACAGATACGCAGTATTTT. It yields the protein CSASPDLTDTQYF.

The sample holds many counts of this clonotype. The V and J genes are TRBV7-2 and TRBJ2-3; 9 bases fit TRBD2. CDR1 SGHTA and CDR2 FQGNSA come from the germline V gene. V lost 6 bases to trimming and J lost 4 bases; unmatched junction nucleotides: 14. This CDR3 is 17 amino acids long. The CDR3 is CASSTRVGGGAADTQYF. CDR3 DNA sequence: TGTGCCAGCAGTACCCGGGTTGGCGGGGGGGCCGCAGATACGCAGTATTTT.

The chain links TRBV7-9 to TRBJ2-3; D remains unclear. Germline V CDR1 and CDR2: SEHNR, FQNEAQ (reference sequence). The CDR3 extends over 16 amino acids. V was shortened by 1 base and J by 4 bases, with 15 bases between the two germline ends. The CDR3 bases are TGTGCCAGCAGCTTAGGAGTGGCCAGGCACCCAGATACGCAGTATTTT. Amino acids: CASSLGVARHPDTQYF.

This clonotype came up a few times. The rearrangement uses TRBV15 and TRBJ2-5, with D uncertain. CDR3 length equals 12 residues. The V gene's germline CDR1 is LNHNV and CDR2 YYDKDF (reference sequence). The ends were cut back, 3 bases at V and 0 bases at J, with 2 bases in the middle. The CDR3 bases are TGTGCCACCAGCAGCGACCAAGAGACCCAGTACTTC. This codes for CATSSDQETQYF.

This clonotype was counted ten times or more. The chain recombines TRBV5-6 with TRBJ2-6; a weak D match, TRBD1 (5 bases). The CDR3 runs to 20 residues. The ends were cut back, 1 base at V and 0 bases at J, with 20 bases in the middle. Looked up from germline, CDR1 is SGHDT and CDR2 is YYEEEE. The CDR3 nucleotides read TGTGCCAGCAGCTTGATACCCTGGACAAGCTACCTCTCTGGGGCCAACGTCCTGACTTTC. Translating it yields CASSLIPWTSYLSGANVLTF.

This clonotype was picked up many times. The rearrangement uses TRBV10-3 and TRBJ2-7, with 8 bases identical to TRBD1. CDR1 and CDR2 (germline): ENHRY, SYGVKD. This CDR3 contains 14 residues. With V trimmed by 6 bases and J by 1 base, 5 bases remained unmatched. This CDR3 is CAISQGARSYEQYF. The CDR3 nucleotides are TGTGCCATCAGCCAGGGGGCCAGATCCTACGAGCAGTACTTC.

This clonotype was counted many times. The chain links TRBV12-5 to TRBJ2-3; TRBD2 matches 10 bases. Germline assignment: CDR1 LGHNT and CDR2 FRNRAP. The CDR3 is 16 amino acids. J was trimmed by 7 bases and V by 2 bases; bases with no gene match: 9. CDR3 sequence reads: CASGLTSGASSNTQYF. The CDR3 region has the DNA TGTGCTAGTGGTTTGACTAGCGGGGCGAGTTCCAATACGCAGTATTTT.

This clonotype was seen many times. This chain joins TRBV5-1 and TRBJ1-2; D call uncertain. The CDR3 has 15 residues. V lost 0 bases and J 2 bases, leaving 11 bases between the germline ends. Germline-derived CDR1 and CDR2 are SGHRS and YFSETQ. The CDR3 nucleotides read TGCGCCAGCAGCTTGGAGTCAGGCCCCAACTATGGCTACACCTTC. Translating it yields CASSLESGPNYGYTF.

This clonotype was seen ten or more times. V usage is TRBV7-9 and J usage is TRBJ2-1, with TRBD1 matching over 9 bases. CDR1 and CDR2 from the germline V gene are SEHNR and FQNEAQ (reference sequence). V was clipped by 6 bases and J by 9 bases; unmatched bases: 12. CDR3 length: 15 amino acids. The CDR3 reads CASRTGGRGSGEQFF. The CDR3 DNA reads TGTGCCAGCAGAACAGGGGGCAGGGGGTCGGGTGAGCAGTTCTTC.

This clonotype was seen many times. The V and J genes are TRBV4-3 and TRBJ2-1, with D possibly TRBD2 on 5 matching bases. The length of the CDR3 is 17 residues. Trimming took off 2 bases at V and 5 bases at J, with 19 bases between the two ends. From germline, CDR1 is LGHNA and CDR2 YSLEER. Here the CDR3 DNA reads TGCGCCAGCAGCCAATCTTCACTAGGCTGGAAAAACAATGAGCAGTTCTTC. This codes for CASSQSSLGWKNNEQFF.

This clonotype was counted at least ten times. This sequence joins TRBV4-1 and TRBJ1-1; D remains ambiguous. The CDR3 spans 15 residues. V gave up 2 bases and J gave up 1 base, with 11 bases separating them. Per the germline V gene, CDR1 is MGHRA and CDR2 is YSYEKL. This chain's CDR3 is CASSQSLTQNTEAFF. In DNA form, the CDR3 reads TGCGCCAGCAGCCAATCCCTCACACAGAACACTGAAGCTTTCTTT.

There are many counts of this clonotype. The chain is built from TRBV6-2 or TRBV6-3 and TRBJ1-2, with D hard to call. V shed 5 bases and J shed 4 bases, with 17 bases lying between them. The germline gives CDR1 MNHEY, CDR2 SVGEGT. There are 15 residues in the CDR3. CDR3 sequence (DNA): TGTGCCAGCAGTGCCAACTTCCAAATTACCTATGGCTACACCTTC. It encodes CASSANFQITYGYTF.

In its sample, this clonotype was seen many times. The CDR3 coding sequence is TGTGCCAGCAGCCTCCTAAGGCCTGGAAACACCATATATTTT. This encodes CASSLLRPGNTIYF. The rearrangement links TRBV4-2 to TRBJ1-3, with no clear D. The CDR3 consists of 14 residues. Germline loops: CDR1 LGHNA, CDR2 YNFKEQ. Trimming cost V 4 bases and J 2 bases, with 9 bases left between them.

This clonotype was counted many times. The rearrangement links TRBV6-4 to TRBJ1-4; maybe TRBD1 (6 bases). Germline lookup yields CDR1 MRHNA and CDR2 SNTAGT. This CDR3 spans 14 amino acids. V was cut by 4 bases and J by 4 bases, with 10 bases left in between. CDR3 DNA: TGTGCCAGCAGTGGCGGACAGTTTAATGAAAAACTGTTTTTT. It translates to CASSGGQFNEKLFF.

At least ten counts were recorded for this clonotype. The CDR3 here is CASSLNPSEGGYEQYF. The CDR3 bases are TGTGCCAGCAGCTTGAATCCCTCGGAGGGAGGTTACGAGCAGTACTTC. The J gene is TRBJ2-7, the V gene TRBV5-6; weak D call: TRBD2 (6 bases). The CDR3 totals 16 residues. Looked up from germline, CDR1 is SGHDT and CDR2 is YYEEEE. Trimming left V 1 base short and J 4 bases short, with 18 bases between.

Details on this clonotype: A much more abundant neighbour one base away suggests this may be a read error. The chain couples TRBV20-1 to TRBJ1-1, with a tentative D call TRBD1 (6 bases). The CDR3 is 13 residues long. CDR1 DFQATT and CDR2 SNEGSKA come from the germline V gene (reference sequence). CDR3 nucleotide sequence: TGCAGCCCCATGGGGAGGGGGGACACTGAAGCTTTCTTT. It codes for CSPMGRGDTEAFF.

In this sample, this clonotype turned up a few times. The gene calls are TRBV3-1 and TRBJ2-1; D remains unclear. The CDR3 runs to 16 residues. V was pared by 2 bases and J by 0 bases, with 11 bases between. Germline V lookup: CDR1 LGHDT, CDR2 YNNKEL (reference sequence). DNA of the CDR3: TGTGCCAGCAGCCAATACCCGGAGAGCTCCTACAATGAGCAGTTCTTC. It encodes CASSQYPESSYNEQFF.

This clonotype occurred many times. CDR3 sequence: CSAREGTSRADTQYF. In DNA form, the CDR3 reads TGCAGTGCTAGAGAGGGGACTTCTCGTGCAGATACGCAGTATTTT. The chain is built from TRBV20-1 and TRBJ2-3, with D perhaps matching TRBD2 (6 bases). The germline V and J ends were trimmed by 0 bases and 4 bases, with 14 bases remaining between them. The CDR3 sequence is 15 residues long. The germline gives CDR1 DFQATT, CDR2 SNEGSKA (reference sequence).

This clonotype was seen ten or more times. J is TRBJ2-7 and V is TRBV7-8; D is perhaps TRBD2 (6 bases). CDR1 and CDR2 (germline): SGHVS, FQNEAQ. CDR3 length: 14 amino acids. Trimming cost V 4 bases and J 3 bases, with 13 bases left between them. The CDR3 DNA reads as TGTGCCAGCAGCTGGCTGGAGGGAGGCTACGAGCAGTACTTC. Its protein product is CASSWLEGGYEQYF.

This clonotype was detected many times. The chain is built from TRBV6-1 and TRBJ1-1, with D possibly being TRBD1 (6 bases). V lost 5 bases and J lost 3, with 22 bases in between. Germline V gene data show CDR1 as MNHNS and CDR2 as SASEGT. This CDR3 has 17 residues. The CDR3 here is CASSRERGGRGDTEAFF. The CDR3 DNA is TGTGCCAGCAGTCGTGAAAGGGGAGGGAGGGGGGACACTGAAGCTTTCTTT.

A note on this clonotype: This may be a read error, as it is one base from a much larger clone. The V call is TRBV5-5, the J call TRBJ2-7, with D perhaps TRBD1 (5 bases). In germline, CDR1 is SGHKS, CDR2 YYEKEE (reference sequence). V shed 3 bases and J shed 9 bases, with 19 bases lying between them. This CDR3 spans 14 amino acids. CDR3 sequence: CASSYTGSGPVQYF. The CDR3 coding sequence is TGTGCCAGCAGCTACACCGGGTCAGGGCCCGTGCAGTACTTC.